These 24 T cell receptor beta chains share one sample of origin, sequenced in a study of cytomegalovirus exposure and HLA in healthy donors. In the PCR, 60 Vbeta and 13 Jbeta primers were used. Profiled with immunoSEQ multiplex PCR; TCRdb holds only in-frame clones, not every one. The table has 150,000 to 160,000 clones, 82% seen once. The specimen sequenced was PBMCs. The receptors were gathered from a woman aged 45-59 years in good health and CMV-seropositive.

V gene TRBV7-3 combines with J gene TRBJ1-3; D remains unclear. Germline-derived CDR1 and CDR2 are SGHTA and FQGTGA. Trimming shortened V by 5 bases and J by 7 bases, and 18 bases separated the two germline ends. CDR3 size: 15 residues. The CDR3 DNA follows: TGTGCCAGCAGCCGATCTCCCGGGAATTCCAACACCATATATTTT. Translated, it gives CASSRSPGNSNTIYF.

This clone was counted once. CDR3 residues: CASRDRSSYNSPLHF. The CDR3 DNA sequence: TGTGCCAGTAGGGACAGGAGCTCCTATAATTCACCCCTCCACTTT. The chain employs TRBV19 and TRBJ1-6; 7 bases map to TRBD1. Germline V lookup: CDR1 LNHDA, CDR2 SQIVND (reference sequence). The CDR3 has 15 amino acids. Trimming took 6 bases from V and 0 from J; bases not matched to a gene: 2.

CDR3 bases: TGTGCCAGCAGTTCACAGGGTTTTCTGACTGAAGCTTTCTTT. Amino acids: CASSSQGFLTEAFF. V gene TRBV25-1 combines with J gene TRBJ1-1, with D possibly being TRBD1 (6 bases). The CDR3 is made up of 14 amino acids. The V end was cut by 5 bases, the J end by 5 bases, with 15 bases between. Germline lookup yields CDR1 MGHDK and CDR2 SYGVNS.

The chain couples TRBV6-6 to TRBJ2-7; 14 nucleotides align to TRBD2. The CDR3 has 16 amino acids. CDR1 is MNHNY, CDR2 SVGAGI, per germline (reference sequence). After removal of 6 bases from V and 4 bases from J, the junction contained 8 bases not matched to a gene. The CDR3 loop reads CASRGTSGGSRYEQYF. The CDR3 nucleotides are TGTGCCAGCAGGGGGACTAGCGGGGGTTCCAGGTACGAGCAGTACTTC.

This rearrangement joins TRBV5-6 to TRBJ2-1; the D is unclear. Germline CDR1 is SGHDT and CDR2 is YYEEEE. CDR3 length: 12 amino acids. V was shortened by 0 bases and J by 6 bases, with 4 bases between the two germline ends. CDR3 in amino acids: CASSLAGNEQFF. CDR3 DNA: TGTGCCAGCAGCTTGGCGGGCAATGAGCAGTTCTTC.

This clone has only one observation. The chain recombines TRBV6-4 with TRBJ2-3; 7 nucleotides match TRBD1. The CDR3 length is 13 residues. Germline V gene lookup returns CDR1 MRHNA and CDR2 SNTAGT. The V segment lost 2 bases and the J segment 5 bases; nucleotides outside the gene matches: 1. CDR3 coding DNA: TGTGCCAGCAGTGACAGACAGGGAGATACGCAGTATTTT. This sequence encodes CASSDRQGDTQYF.

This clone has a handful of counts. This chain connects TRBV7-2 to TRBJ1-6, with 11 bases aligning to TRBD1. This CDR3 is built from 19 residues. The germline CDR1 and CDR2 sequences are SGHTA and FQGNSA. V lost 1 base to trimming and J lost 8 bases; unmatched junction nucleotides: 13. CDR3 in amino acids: CASSLGPGQGGSGYSPLHF. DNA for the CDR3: TGTGCCAGCAGCTTAGGACCGGGACAGGGGGGATCAGGTTATTCACCCCTCCACTTT.

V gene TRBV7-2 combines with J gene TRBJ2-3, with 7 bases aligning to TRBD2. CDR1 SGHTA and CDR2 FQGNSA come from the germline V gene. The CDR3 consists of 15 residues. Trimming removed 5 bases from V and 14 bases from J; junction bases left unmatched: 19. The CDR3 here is CASSEILALLSRPYF. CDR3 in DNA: TGTGCCAGCAGCGAAATACTAGCGCTCTTATCAAGGCCGTATTTT.

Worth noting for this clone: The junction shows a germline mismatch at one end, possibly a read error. CDR3 protein: CASSEAYNSPLHF. The CDR3 DNA sequence: TGTGCCAGCAGCGAGGCCTACAATTCACCCCTCCACTTT. The chain joins TRBV6-5 to TRBJ1-6; D not certain. The length of the CDR3 is 13 residues. Germline CDR1 is MNHEY and CDR2 is SVGAGI.

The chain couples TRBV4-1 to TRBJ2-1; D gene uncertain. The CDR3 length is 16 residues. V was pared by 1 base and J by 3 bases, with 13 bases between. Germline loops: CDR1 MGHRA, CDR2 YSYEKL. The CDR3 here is CASSQVDIVVYNEQFF. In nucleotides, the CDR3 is TGCGCCAGCAGCCAAGTAGACATAGTAGTCTACAATGAGCAGTTCTTC.

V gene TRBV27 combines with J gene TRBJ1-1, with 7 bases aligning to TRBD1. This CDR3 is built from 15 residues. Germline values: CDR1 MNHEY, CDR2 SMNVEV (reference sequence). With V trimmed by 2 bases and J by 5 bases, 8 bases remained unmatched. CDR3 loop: CASSLVAGGRTEAFF. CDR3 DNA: TGTGCCAGCAGTTTAGTTGCAGGGGGACGAACTGAAGCTTTCTTT.

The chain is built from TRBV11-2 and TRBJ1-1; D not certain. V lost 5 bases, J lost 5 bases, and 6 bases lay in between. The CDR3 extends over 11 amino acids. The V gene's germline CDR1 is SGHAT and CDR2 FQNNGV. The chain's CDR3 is CASSRGTEAFF. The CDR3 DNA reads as TGTGCCAGCAGCCGAGGGACTGAAGCTTTCTTT. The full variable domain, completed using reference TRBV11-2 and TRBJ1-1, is EAGVAQSPRYKIIEKRQSVAFWCNPISGHATLYWYQQILGQGPKLLIQFQNNGVVDDSQLPKDRFSAERLKGVDSTLKIQPAKLEDSAVYLCASSRGTEAFFGQGTRLTVV.

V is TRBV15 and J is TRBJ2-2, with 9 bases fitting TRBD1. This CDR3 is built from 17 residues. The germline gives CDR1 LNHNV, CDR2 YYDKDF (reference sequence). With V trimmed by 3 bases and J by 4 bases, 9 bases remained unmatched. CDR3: CATSSTPGQGGTGELFF. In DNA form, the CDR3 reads TGTGCCACCAGCAGCACTCCGGGACAGGGAGGCACCGGGGAGCTGTTTTTT.

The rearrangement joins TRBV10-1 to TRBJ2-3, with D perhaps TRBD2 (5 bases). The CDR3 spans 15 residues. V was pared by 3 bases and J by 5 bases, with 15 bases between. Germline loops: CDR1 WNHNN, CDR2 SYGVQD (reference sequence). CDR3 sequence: CASSESRPGGDTQYF. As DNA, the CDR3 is TGCGCCAGCAGTGAATCCAGGCCCGGAGGAGATACGCAGTATTTT.

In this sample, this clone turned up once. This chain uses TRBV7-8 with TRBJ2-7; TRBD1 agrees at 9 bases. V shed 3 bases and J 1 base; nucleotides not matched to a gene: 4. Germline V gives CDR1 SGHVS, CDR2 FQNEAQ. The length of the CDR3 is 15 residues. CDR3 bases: TGTGCCAGCAGCTTGGGACAGGGTGGATCCTACGAGCAGTACTTC. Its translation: CASSLGQGGSYEQYF.

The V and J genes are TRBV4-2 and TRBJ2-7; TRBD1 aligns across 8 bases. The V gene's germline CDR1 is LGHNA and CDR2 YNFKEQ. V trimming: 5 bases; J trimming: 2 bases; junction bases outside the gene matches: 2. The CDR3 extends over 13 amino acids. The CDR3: CASSTDRAYEQYF. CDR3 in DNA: TGTGCCAGCAGCACGGACAGGGCCTACGAGCAGTACTTC.

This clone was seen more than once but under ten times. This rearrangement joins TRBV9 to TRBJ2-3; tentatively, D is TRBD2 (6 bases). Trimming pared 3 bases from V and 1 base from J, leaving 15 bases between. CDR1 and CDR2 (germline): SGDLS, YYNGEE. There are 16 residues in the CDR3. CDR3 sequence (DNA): TGTGCCAGCAGCGGGGGGGTAGGAAGTGGCACAGATACGCAGTATTTT. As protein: CASSGGVGSGTDTQYF.

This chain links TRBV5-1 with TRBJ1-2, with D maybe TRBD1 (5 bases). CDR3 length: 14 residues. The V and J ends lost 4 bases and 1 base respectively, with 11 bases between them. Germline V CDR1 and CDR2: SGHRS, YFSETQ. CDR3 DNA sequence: TGCGCCAGCAGCCCGGGGGGTCTTAACTATGGCTACACCTTC. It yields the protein CASSPGGLNYGYTF.

As DNA, the CDR3 is TGTGCCAGCAGCCATGGACAGGGACCGAACACTGAAGCTTTCTTT. This sequence encodes CASSHGQGPNTEAFF. This chain links TRBV11-2 with TRBJ1-1; 8 bases are shared with TRBD1. This CDR3 has 15 amino acids. Germline CDR1 SGHAT, CDR2 FQNNGV. The V segment lost 5 bases and the J segment 1 base; nucleotides outside the gene matches: 6.

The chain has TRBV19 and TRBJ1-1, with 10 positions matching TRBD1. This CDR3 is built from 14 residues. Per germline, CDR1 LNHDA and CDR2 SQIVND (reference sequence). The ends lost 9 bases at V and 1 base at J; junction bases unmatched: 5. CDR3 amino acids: CASRQGAQNTEAFF. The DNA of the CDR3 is TGTGCCAGCAGACAGGGGGCGCAGAACACTGAAGCTTTCTTT.

As DNA, the CDR3 is TGTGCCTGGAGTCGAGGGAATGGAAACATTCAGTACTTC. It encodes CAWSRGNGNIQYF. V usage is TRBV30 and J usage is TRBJ2-4; D might be TRBD2 (5 bases). V shed 2 bases and J shed 6 bases, with 11 bases lying between them. Per germline, CDR1 GTSNPN and CDR2 SVGIG (reference sequence). The CDR3 has 13 residues.

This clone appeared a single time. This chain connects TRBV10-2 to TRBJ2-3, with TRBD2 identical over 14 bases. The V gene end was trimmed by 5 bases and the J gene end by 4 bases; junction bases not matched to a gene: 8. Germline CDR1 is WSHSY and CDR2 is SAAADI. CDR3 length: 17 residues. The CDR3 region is CASSSTSGGANADTQYF. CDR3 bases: TGCGCCAGCAGTTCGACTAGCGGGGGGGCCAACGCAGATACGCAGTATTTT.

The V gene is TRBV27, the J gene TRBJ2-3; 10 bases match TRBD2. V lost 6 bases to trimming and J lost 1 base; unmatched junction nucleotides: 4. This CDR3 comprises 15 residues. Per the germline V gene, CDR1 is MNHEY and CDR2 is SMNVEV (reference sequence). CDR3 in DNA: TGTGCCAGCAGCACTGGGACTAGCGGCACAGATACGCAGTATTTT. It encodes CASSTGTSGTDTQYF.

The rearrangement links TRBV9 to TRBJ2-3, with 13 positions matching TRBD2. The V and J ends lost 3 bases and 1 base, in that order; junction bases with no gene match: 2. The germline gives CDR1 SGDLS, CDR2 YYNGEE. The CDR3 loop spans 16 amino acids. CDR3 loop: CASSGGTSGGTDTQYF. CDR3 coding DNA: TGTGCCAGCAGCGGAGGGACTAGCGGGGGCACAGATACGCAGTATTTT.